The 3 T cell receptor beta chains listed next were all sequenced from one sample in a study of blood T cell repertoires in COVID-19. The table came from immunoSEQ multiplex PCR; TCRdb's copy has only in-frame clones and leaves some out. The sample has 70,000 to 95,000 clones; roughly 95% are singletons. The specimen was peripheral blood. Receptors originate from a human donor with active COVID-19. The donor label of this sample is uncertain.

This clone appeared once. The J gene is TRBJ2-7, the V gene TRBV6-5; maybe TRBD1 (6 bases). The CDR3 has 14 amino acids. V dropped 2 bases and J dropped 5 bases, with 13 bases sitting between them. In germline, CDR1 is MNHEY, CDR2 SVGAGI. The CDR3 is CASSYRQGYHEQYF. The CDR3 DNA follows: TGTGCCAGCAGTTACAGGCAGGGGTACCACGAGCAGTACTTC.

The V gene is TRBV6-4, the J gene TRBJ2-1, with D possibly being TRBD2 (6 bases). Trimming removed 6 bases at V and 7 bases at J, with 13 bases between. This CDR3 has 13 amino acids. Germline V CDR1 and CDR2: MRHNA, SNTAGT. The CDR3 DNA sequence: TGTGCCAGCAGGGTCGGAGGGAGGAATGAGCAGTTCTTC. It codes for CASRVGGRNEQFF.

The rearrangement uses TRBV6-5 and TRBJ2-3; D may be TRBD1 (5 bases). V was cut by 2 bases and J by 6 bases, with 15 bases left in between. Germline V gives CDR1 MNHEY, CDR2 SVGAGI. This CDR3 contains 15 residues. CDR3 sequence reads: CASSYRQGTLDTQYF. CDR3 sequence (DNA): TGTGCCAGCAGTTACCGCCAGGGCACGCTTGATACGCAGTATTTT.